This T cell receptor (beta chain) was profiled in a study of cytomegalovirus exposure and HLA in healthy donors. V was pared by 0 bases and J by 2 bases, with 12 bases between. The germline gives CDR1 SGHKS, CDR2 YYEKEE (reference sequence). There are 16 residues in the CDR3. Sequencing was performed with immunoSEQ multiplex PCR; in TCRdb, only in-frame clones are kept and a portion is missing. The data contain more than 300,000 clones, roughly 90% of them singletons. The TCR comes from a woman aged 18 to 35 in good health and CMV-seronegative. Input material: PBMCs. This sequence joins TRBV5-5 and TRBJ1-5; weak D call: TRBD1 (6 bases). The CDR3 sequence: CASSLEVGAGNQPQHF. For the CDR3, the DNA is TGTGCCAGCAGCTTGGAGGTGGGGGCGGGCAATCAGCCCCAGCATTTT.